These 11 T cell receptor beta chains came from one sample sequenced in a study of T-cell reconstitution after alpha-beta-depleted transplantation in children. TCRbeta library construction was performed incorporating unique molecular identifiers. TCRdb re-analysed the PCR reads in MiXCR, keeping a single row per CDR3 protein. The data show about 830,000 distinct CDR3 sequences, about 16% seen once. The sequencing here drew on PBMCs, mostly from graft donor cells, taken 360 days after TCRalphabeta/CD19-depleted stem cell transplant. The receptors shown here come from a male patient under 18 who had a stem cell transplant for acute lymphoblastic leukemia, so the T cells may come from the graft donor.

The CDR3 spells CASSSPGADEQFF. CDR3 nucleotides: TGTGCCAGCAGCTCCCCCGGGGCGGATGAGCAGTTCTTC. J is TRBJ2-1 and V is TRBV13; D tentatively fits TRBD1 or TRBD2 (5 bases each). Trimming removed 4 bases at V and 8 bases at J, with 12 bases between. Germline loops: CDR1 PRHDT, CDR2 FYEKMQ (reference sequence). The CDR3 runs 13 residues.

This clonotype was detected many times. The genes are TRBV7-9 and TRBJ2-2, with 13 bases identical to TRBD2. Trimming cost V 6 bases and J 5 bases; bases outside gene matches: 9. The CDR3 has 17 amino acids. In germline, CDR1 is SEHNR, CDR2 FQNEAQ (reference sequence). CDR3 region: CASRPTGTSGKTGELFF. In nucleotides, the CDR3 is TGTGCCAGCAGGCCAACAGGGACTAGCGGGAAAACCGGGGAGCTGTTTTTT.

The sample holds many counts of this clonotype. The chain has TRBV4-1 and TRBJ2-5, with TRBD2 identical over 11 bases. Losses at the gene ends were 2 bases for V and 3 bases for J; bases not matched to a gene: 14. CDR3 length: 19 residues. Germline V gene lookup returns CDR1 MGHRA and CDR2 YSYEKL. In DNA, the CDR3 is TGCGCCAGCAGCCAACATCTGCGGAGTAGCGGGAGGGCTAAAGAGACCCAGTACTTC. Translation gives CASSQHLRSSGRAKETQYF.

The J gene is TRBJ1-5, the V gene TRBV5-1, with D possibly being TRBD1 (5 bases). The germline gives CDR1 SGHRS, CDR2 YFSETQ. The V gene lost 4 bases and the J gene lost 4 bases, with 12 bases spanning the gap. The CDR3 length is 14 residues. Here the CDR3 reads CASSTTGSNQPQHF. The CDR3 DNA reads TGCGCCAGCAGCACTACAGGTTCGAATCAGCCCCAGCATTTT.

This clonotype has ten or more counts. The rearrangement uses TRBV29-1 and TRBJ2-1; D may correspond to TRBD1 or TRBD2 (6 bases each). In germline, CDR1 is SQVTM, CDR2 ANQGSEA. V lost 1 base, J lost 6 bases, and 16 bases lay in between. The CDR3 has 15 amino acids. As DNA, the CDR3 is TGCAGCGTTGAAGCACCCGGGGGCGCAATCAATGAGCAGTTCTTC. This codes for CSVEAPGGAINEQFF.

There are a few counts of this clonotype. The gene calls are TRBV15 and TRBJ2-2; possibly TRBD1 or TRBD2 for D (6 bases each). Germline CDR1 reads LNHNV; CDR2 reads YYDKDF (reference sequence). The V gene lost 4 bases and the J gene lost 4 bases, with 16 bases spanning the gap. The CDR3 has 16 amino acids. The CDR3 DNA sequence: TGTGCCACCAGCAAGGGGGGCCGATTTAGCACCGGGGAGCTGTTTTTT. Its translation is CATSKGGRFSTGELFF.

V and J are TRBV11-3 and TRBJ2-1; D uncertain. From germline, CDR1 is SGHNT and CDR2 YENEEA. Deletions cut 4 bases from V and 6 bases from J, with 16 bases between. CDR3 length: 15 residues. CDR3 protein: CASSSGSLALNEQFF. The CDR3 DNA reads TGTGCCAGCAGCTCCGGCAGTTTAGCCCTCAATGAGCAGTTCTTC.

This clonotype was seen at least ten times. For the CDR3, the DNA is TGTGCCACCAGCAGGGGTGGGACACCATACACTGAAGCTTTCTTT. As protein: CATSRGGTPYTEAFF. The V and J genes are TRBV15 and TRBJ1-1; TRBD1 might be the D (6 bases). The CDR3 runs 15 residues. The germline V gene encodes CDR1 LNHNV and CDR2 YYDKDF (reference sequence). Trimming removed 3 bases at V and 3 bases at J, with 14 bases between.

The V and J genes are TRBV4-1 and TRBJ2-3, with unresolved D. The CDR3 sequence is 16 residues long. The V and J ends lost 3 bases and 9 bases respectively, with 22 bases between them. Germline lookup yields CDR1 MGHRA and CDR2 YSYEKL. CDR3 sequence reads: CASSHFPRRILWTQYF. CDR3 sequence (DNA): TGCGCCAGCAGCCATTTTCCCAGGCGGATTTTGTGGACGCAGTATTTT.

This clonotype was counted ten times or more. The chain is built from TRBV5-1 and TRBJ2-7; D remains unclear. Germline lookup yields CDR1 SGHRS and CDR2 YFSETQ. This CDR3 is 12 amino acids long. Trimming left V 4 bases short and J 5 bases short, with 10 bases between. CDR3 bases: TGCGCCAGCAGCCAGGTGGGGAACGAGCAGTACTTC. Its protein product is CASSQVGNEQYF. The full variable domain, its missing parts supplied by reference TRBV5-1 and TRBJ2-7, is KAGVTQTPRYLIKTRGQQVTLSCSPISGHRSVSWYQQTPGQGLQFLFEYFSETQRNKGNFPGRFSGRQFSNSRSEMNVSTLELGDSALYLCASSQVGNEQYFGPGTRLTVT.

The table lists this clonotype with a few counts. CDR3: CASSLRIGRTGELFF. The CDR3 nucleotides read TGTGCCAGCAGCCTCCGAATAGGGAGGACCGGGGAGCTGTTTTTT. V usage is TRBV7-2 and J usage is TRBJ2-2; TRBD2 is a possible D gene (6 bases). CDR3 length: 15 residues. Trimming left V 5 bases short and J 5 bases short, with 15 bases between. In germline, CDR1 is SGHTA, CDR2 FQGNSA.